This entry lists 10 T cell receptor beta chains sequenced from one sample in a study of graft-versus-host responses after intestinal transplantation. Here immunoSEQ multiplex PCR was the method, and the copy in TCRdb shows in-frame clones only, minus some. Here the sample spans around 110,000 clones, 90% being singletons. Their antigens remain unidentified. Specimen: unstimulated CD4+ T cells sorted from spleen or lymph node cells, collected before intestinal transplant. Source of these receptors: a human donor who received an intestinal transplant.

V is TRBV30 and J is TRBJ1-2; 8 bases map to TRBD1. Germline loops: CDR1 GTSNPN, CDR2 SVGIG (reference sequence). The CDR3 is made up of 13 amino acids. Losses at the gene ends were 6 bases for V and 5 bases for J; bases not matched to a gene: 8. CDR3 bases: TGTGCCTGTCCGAGGGACAGGCGGTATGGCTACACCTTC. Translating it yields CACPRDRRYGYTF.

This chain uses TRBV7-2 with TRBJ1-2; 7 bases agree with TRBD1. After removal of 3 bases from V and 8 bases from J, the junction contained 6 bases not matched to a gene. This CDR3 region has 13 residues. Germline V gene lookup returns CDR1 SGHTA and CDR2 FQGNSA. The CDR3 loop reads CASSFVQGNGYTF. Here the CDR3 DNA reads TGTGCCAGCAGCTTCGTACAGGGGAACGGCTACACCTTC.

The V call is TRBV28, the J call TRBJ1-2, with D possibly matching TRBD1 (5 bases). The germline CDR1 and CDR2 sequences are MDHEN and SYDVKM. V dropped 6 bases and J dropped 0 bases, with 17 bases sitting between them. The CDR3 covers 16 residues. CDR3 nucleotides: TGTGCCAGCAGGCCGGGGGGAATTGCACCTAACTATGGCTACACCTTC. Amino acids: CASRPGGIAPNYGYTF.

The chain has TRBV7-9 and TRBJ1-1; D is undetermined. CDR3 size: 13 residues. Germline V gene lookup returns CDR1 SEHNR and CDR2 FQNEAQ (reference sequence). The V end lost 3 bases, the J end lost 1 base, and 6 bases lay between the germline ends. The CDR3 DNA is TGTGCCAGCAGCTTCACAGCGAACACTGAAGCTTTCTTT. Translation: CASSFTANTEAFF.

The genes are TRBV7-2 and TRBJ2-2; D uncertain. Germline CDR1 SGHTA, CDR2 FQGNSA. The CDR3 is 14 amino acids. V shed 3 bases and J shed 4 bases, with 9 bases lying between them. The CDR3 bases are TGTGCCAGCAGCTTGGATAGCTCCACCGGGGAGCTGTTTTTT. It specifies CASSLDSSTGELFF.

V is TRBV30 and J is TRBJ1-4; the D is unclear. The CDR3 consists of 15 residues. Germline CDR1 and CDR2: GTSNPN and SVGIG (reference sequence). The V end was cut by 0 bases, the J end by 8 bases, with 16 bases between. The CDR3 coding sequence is TGTGCCTGGAGTGTAGGACTTGATAGCGGGGAAAAACTGTTTTTT. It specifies CAWSVGLDSGEKLFF.

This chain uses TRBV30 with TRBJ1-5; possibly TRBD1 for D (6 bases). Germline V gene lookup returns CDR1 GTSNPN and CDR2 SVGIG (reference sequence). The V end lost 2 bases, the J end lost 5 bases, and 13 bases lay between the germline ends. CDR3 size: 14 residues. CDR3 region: CAWSPTGLYQPQHF. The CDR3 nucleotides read TGTGCCTGGAGTCCAACAGGGCTCTATCAGCCCCAGCATTTT.

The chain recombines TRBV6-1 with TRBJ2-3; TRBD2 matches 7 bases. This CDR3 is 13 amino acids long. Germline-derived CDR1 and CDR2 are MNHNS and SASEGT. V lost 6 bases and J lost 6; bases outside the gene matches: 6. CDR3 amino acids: CASREPGGDTQYF. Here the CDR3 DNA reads TGTGCCAGCAGGGAACCCGGGGGGGATACGCAGTATTTT.

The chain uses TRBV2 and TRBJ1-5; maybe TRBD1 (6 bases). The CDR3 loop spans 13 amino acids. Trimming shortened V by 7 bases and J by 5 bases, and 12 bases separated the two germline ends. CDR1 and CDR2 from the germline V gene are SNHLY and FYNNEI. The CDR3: CASTGQSDQPQHF. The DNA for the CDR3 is TGTGCCAGCACCGGACAGTCCGATCAGCCCCAGCATTTT.

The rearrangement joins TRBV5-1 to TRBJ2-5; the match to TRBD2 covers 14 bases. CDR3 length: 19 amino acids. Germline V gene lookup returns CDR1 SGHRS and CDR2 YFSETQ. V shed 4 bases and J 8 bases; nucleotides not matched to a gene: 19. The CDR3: CASSPPGGTSGSTIDTQYF. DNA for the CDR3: TGCGCCAGCAGCCCCCCCGGGGGGACTAGCGGGAGTACGATAGATACCCAGTACTTC. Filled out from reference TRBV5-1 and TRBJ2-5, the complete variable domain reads KAGVTQTPRYLIKTRGQQVTLSCSPISGHRSVSWYQQTPGQGLQFLFEYFSETQRNKGNFPGRFSGRQFSNSRSEMNVSTLELGDSALYLCASSPPGGTSGSTIDTQYFGPGTRLLVL.